The 15 T cell receptor beta chains given below trace back to one sample, sequenced in a study of vaccination and CD4 T cells after COVID-19. Sequenced with the Oncomine TCR Beta short-read assay was DNA taken from cultured CD4+ T cells. TCRdb used MiXCR to reprocess the PCR reads, holding one entry per CDR3 protein. Of about 18,000 distinct CDR3 sequences in the sample, under 65% are singletons; the top ten hold 21%. The antigens for these receptors are not known. Time point described: late sampling 161 to 241 days after vaccination in a few convalescent patients. Treatment here: roughly 10-day PBMC culture with coronavirus spike peptide pools or control peptides (ViraFEST assay). Here the sequenced sample was CD4+ T cells from blood, cultured in vitro, taken about 7 months after SARS-CoV-2 vaccination. The receptor source for this set is a human donor who had recovered from COVID-19.

This clonotype was observed once. DNA of the CDR3: TGTGCCAGCAGTTCCCTAAGGGCGGAAGCTTTCTTT. Translating it yields CASSSLRAEAFF. The chain links TRBV6-5 to TRBJ1-1; D not resolved. V was shortened by 4 bases and J by 8 bases, with 11 bases between the two germline ends. The CDR3 sequence is 12 residues long. Germline CDR1 reads MNHEY; CDR2 reads SVGAGI.

The V call is TRBV12-5, the J call TRBJ2-7; 10 positions agree with TRBD1. The CDR3 loop spans 14 amino acids. CDR1 LGHNT and CDR2 FRNRAP come from the germline V gene. J gave up 3 bases and V 9 bases, and 8 bases lay outside the gene matches. The CDR3 loop reads CASILGQGIYEQYF. In DNA, the CDR3 is TGTGCTAGCATATTGGGACAGGGGATCTACGAGCAGTACTTC.

V is TRBV7-2 and J is TRBJ2-3; D uncertain. Germline V gene sequence: CDR1 SGHTA, CDR2 FQGNSA. The CDR3 extends over 12 amino acids. Trimming took off 6 bases at V and 0 bases at J, with 4 bases between the two ends. For the CDR3, the DNA is TGTGCCAGCAGAATAAGCACAGATACGCAGTATTTT. This codes for CASRISTDTQYF. The whole variable domain, remainder taken from reference TRBV7-2 and TRBJ2-3, is GAGVSQSPSNKVTEKGKDVELRCDPISGHTALYWYRQSLGQGLEFLIYFQGNSAPDKSGLPSDRFSAERTGGSVSTLTIQRTQQEDSAVYLCASRISTDTQYFGPGTRLTVL.

This clonotype appeared a single time. The genes are TRBV7-2 and TRBJ2-5; D is ambiguous. The germline gives CDR1 SGHTA, CDR2 FQGNSA. V dropped 1 base and J dropped 3 bases, with 6 bases sitting between them. This CDR3 has 13 amino acids. The CDR3: CASSLVREETQYF. The DNA of the CDR3 is TGTGCCAGCAGCTTAGTTCGGGAAGAGACCCAGTACTTC.

The rearrangement links TRBV20-1 to TRBJ1-3; TRBD1 aligns across 9 bases. The CDR3 sequence is 17 residues long. V shed 3 bases and J 0 bases; nucleotides not matched to a gene: 9. Germline lookup yields CDR1 DFQATT and CDR2 SNEGSKA (reference sequence). CDR3 loop: CSARGRDRVSSGNTIYF. CDR3 nucleotide sequence: TGCAGTGCTAGGGGCCGGGACAGGGTTTCCTCTGGAAACACCATATATTTT.

In its sample, this clonotype was seen a few times. This rearrangement joins TRBV10-1 to TRBJ1-5; D unclear. The CDR3 is made up of 15 amino acids. From germline, CDR1 is WNHNN and CDR2 SYGVQD (reference sequence). The V gene lost 6 bases and the J gene lost 2 bases, with 14 bases spanning the gap. In nucleotides, the CDR3 is TGCGCCAGCAGAGCAGTGAGTCGGGGCAATCAGCCCCAGCATTTT. It encodes CASRAVSRGNQPQHF.

CDR3 DNA sequence: TGCGCCAGCAGCCAAGATCTTTACAGCCTAGTCACCGGGGAGCTGTTTTTT. Residues: CASSQDLYSLVTGELFF. The rearrangement uses TRBV4-1 and TRBJ2-2, with no clear D. The CDR3 runs to 17 residues. Germline CDR1 reads MGHRA; CDR2 reads YSYEKL. The V end was cut by 0 bases, the J end by 4 bases, with 15 bases between.

The sample holds a few counts of this clonotype. The chain's CDR3 is CSAGRQGRTDTQYF. The CDR3 DNA sequence: TGCAGTGCTGGGAGACAGGGGCGCACAGATACGCAGTATTTT. This chain uses TRBV20-1 with TRBJ2-3; 8 nucleotides align to TRBD1. Germline CDR1 and CDR2: DFQATT and SNEGSKA (reference sequence). The CDR3 spans 14 residues. V dropped 5 bases and J dropped 1; count of bases not matched to a gene: 5.

The chain uses TRBV6-1 and TRBJ2-7; TRBD2 is a possible D gene (6 bases). The length of the CDR3 is 14 residues. Germline CDR1 is MNHNS and CDR2 is SASEGT. Trimming stripped 7 bases from V and 2 bases from J, with 15 bases between. The chain's CDR3 is CASTIGEETYEQYF. As DNA, the CDR3 is TGTGCCAGCACCATAGGGGAGGAAACCTACGAGCAGTACTTC.

A few counts support this clonotype. V is TRBV20-1 and J is TRBJ1-5; the D gene is possibly TRBD1 (5 bases). The germline V gene encodes CDR1 DFQATT and CDR2 SNEGSKA (reference sequence). This CDR3 is built from 13 residues. Trimming left V 0 bases short and J 6 bases short, with 9 bases between. CDR3 nucleotides: TGCAGTGCTAGAGAGGGGCTTCGTCAGCCCCAGCATTTT. Protein: CSAREGLRQPQHF.

The CDR3 loop is CASSDGGSGNTIYF. CDR3 sequence (DNA): TGTGCCAGCAGTGACGGGGGGTCTGGAAACACCATATATTTT. J is TRBJ1-3 and V is TRBV6-4; a weak D match, TRBD1 (5 bases). V dropped 2 bases and J dropped 1 base, with 6 bases sitting between them. Germline CDR1 and CDR2: MRHNA and SNTAGT. This CDR3 contains 14 residues.

The chain uses TRBV18 and TRBJ2-7, with TRBD1 matching over 7 bases. J was trimmed by 2 bases and V by 5 bases; bases with no gene match: 12. CDR1 and CDR2 (germline): KGHSH, LQKENI. CDR3 length equals 16 residues. The CDR3 reads CASSDERDSPTYEQYF. CDR3 DNA: TGTGCCAGCTCAGACGAACGGGACAGCCCGACCTACGAGCAGTACTTC.

The chain joins TRBV12-3 or TRBV12-4 to TRBJ1-1; D gene uncertain. CDR3 size: 13 residues. Between the trimmed V and J ends, which lost 5 bases and 0 bases, there was a span of 7 bases. CDR3 bases: TGTGCCAGCAGTCCTCAAATGAACACTGAAGCTTTCTTT. As protein: CASSPQMNTEAFF.

In its sample, this clonotype is medium-sized. The V and J genes are TRBV30 and TRBJ1-2; D is uncertain. This CDR3 region has 14 residues. The V and J ends lost 3 bases and 5 bases respectively, with 16 bases between them. Looked up from germline, CDR1 is GTSNPN and CDR2 is SVGIG (reference sequence). CDR3 DNA sequence: TGTGCCTGGAGCGGTTCGGGCCTCGGGTATGGCTACACCTTC. Translating gives CAWSGSGLGYGYTF.

V gene TRBV7-9 combines with J gene TRBJ1-6; D remains unclear. Trimming cost V 2 bases and J 5 bases, with 7 bases left between them. CDR1 is SEHNR, CDR2 FQNEAQ, per germline (reference sequence). CDR3 length: 14 amino acids. CDR3 loop: CASSLIGDNSPLHF. The CDR3 DNA follows: TGTGCCAGCAGCTTAATAGGAGATAATTCACCCCTCCACTTT.